This entry lists 17 T cell receptor beta chains sequenced from one sample in a study of T cell responses to AZD1222 COVID-19 vaccine (dated by TCRdb to 2020 to 2023). Libraries came from the immunoSEQ multiplex PCR assay. The clones in this table, taken by TCRdb from immuneACCESS, are in-frame only. Not every clone is retained; where verified, under half of the shortfall comes from an unresolved V gene, and the cause of the rest is unknown. The sample table holds about 100,000 clones, of which 88% were seen once. 1.8% of the sample lies in the top ten. In the paper's terms, the time point label means: baseline before first vaccination. This specimen consisted of peripheral blood, obtained on day 0 of AZD1222 vaccination. These receptors were collected from an adult in good health.

V is TRBV28 and J is TRBJ2-3, with no clear D. There are 13 residues in the CDR3. Trimming took 7 bases from V and 1 from J, leaving 9 bases between them. Germline V gene data show CDR1 as MDHEN and CDR2 as SYDVKM. CDR3 residues: CASTLRGTDTQYF. CDR3 in DNA: TGTGCCAGCACACTAAGGGGCACAGATACGCAGTATTTT.

This chain uses TRBV7-9 with TRBJ1-4, with 8 bases that match TRBD1. Trimming removed 2 bases from V and 13 bases from J; junction bases left unmatched: 9. Germline V gives CDR1 SEHNR, CDR2 FQNEAQ (reference sequence). This CDR3 spans 14 amino acids. CDR3 amino acids: CASSLTGQVLGLFF. The CDR3 nucleotides are TGTGCCAGCAGCTTAACGGGACAGGTTCTTGGACTGTTTTTT.

The V gene is TRBV5-1, the J gene TRBJ2-7; unclear D gene. Germline CDR1 and CDR2: SGHRS and YFSETQ. The V end was cut by 2 bases, the J end by 2 bases, with 14 bases between. The CDR3 runs to 15 residues. DNA of the CDR3: TGCGCCAGCAGCTTCTTGAGTCTAGGCCCCTACGAGCAGTACTTC. It yields the protein CASSFLSLGPYEQYF.

The rearrangement joins TRBV2 to TRBJ1-2; weak D call: TRBD1 (6 bases). V was clipped by 1 base and J by 8 bases, with 17 bases between them. The CDR3 length is 15 residues. In germline, CDR1 is SNHLY, CDR2 FYNNEI. CDR3 nucleotide sequence: TGTGCCAGCAGTGAAGTAACAGGGACCACGGGGGGCTACACCTTC. Translated: CASSEVTGTTGGYTF.

The V call is TRBV4-2, the J call TRBJ2-7; the match to TRBD2 covers 9 bases. The CDR3 is 21 amino acids. The ends lost 1 base at V and 6 bases at J; junction bases unmatched: 25. Looked up from germline, CDR1 is LGHNA and CDR2 is YNFKEQ. CDR3 region: CASSQVGPLAGKRRIIGEQYF. The CDR3 nucleotides read TGTGCCAGCAGCCAAGTTGGTCCTCTAGCGGGAAAGCGCCGTATCATCGGCGAGCAGTACTTC.

The table lists this clone with a count of one. This chain joins TRBV28 and TRBJ2-3; 8 bases fit TRBD1. The junction had 7 bases not matched to a gene; V was cut back by 7 bases and J by 4 bases. The CDR3 runs to 14 residues. Germline V gene lookup returns CDR1 MDHEN and CDR2 SYDVKM. The CDR3, as DNA: TGTGCCAGCAAAAGCGGACAGGGACCAGATACGCAGTATTTT. Its protein product is CASKSGQGPDTQYF.

This chain joins TRBV28 and TRBJ2-5, with 7 bases aligning to TRBD2. Germline trimming cut 3 bases from V and 5 bases from J; bases unmatched to any gene: 9. The CDR3 covers 15 residues. Germline V gives CDR1 MDHEN, CDR2 SYDVKM. The CDR3 nucleotides are TGTGCCAGCAGTTTGTCTAGCGGAATGTTGGAGACCCAGTACTTC. Its protein product is CASSLSSGMLETQYF.

CDR3 sequence: CASRRTSGAWETQYF. The CDR3 DNA sequence: TGTGCCAGCAGGAGGACTAGCGGAGCCTGGGAGACCCAGTACTTC. This chain joins TRBV5-6 and TRBJ2-5; the match to TRBD2 covers 10 bases. J gave up 5 bases and V 5 bases, and 9 bases lay outside the gene matches. This CDR3 has 15 residues. The germline CDR1 and CDR2 sequences are SGHDT and YYEEEE.

This chain links TRBV2 with TRBJ1-3; 7 bases are shared with TRBD1. CDR3 length: 15 amino acids. Germline V lookup: CDR1 SNHLY, CDR2 FYNNEI. J was trimmed by 2 bases and V by 1 base; bases with no gene match: 2. Here the CDR3 DNA reads TGTGCCAGCAGTGAAGGGCAGGGGGCTGGAAACACCATATATTTT. Its translation is CASSEGQGAGNTIYF.

V usage is TRBV4-3 and J usage is TRBJ2-1; no reliable D call. V dropped 4 bases and J dropped 2 bases, with 12 bases sitting between them. The CDR3 covers 15 residues. Germline loops: CDR1 LGHNA, CDR2 YSLEER. This chain's CDR3 is CASSPAPAAYNEQFF. In nucleotides, the CDR3 is TGCGCCAGCAGCCCCGCGCCGGCTGCCTACAATGAGCAGTTCTTC.

CDR3 in amino acids: CATSEGGTGSYEQYF. In DNA, the CDR3 is TGTGCCACCAGTGAGGGGGGGACAGGGTCCTACGAGCAGTACTTC. This chain connects TRBV24-1 to TRBJ2-7; 9 bases fit TRBD1. Germline V gene data show CDR1 as KGHDR and CDR2 as SFDVKD. Trimming at V came to 4 bases and at J to 1 base, leaving 4 bases not matched to a gene. CDR3 length: 15 residues.

The chain employs TRBV18 and TRBJ1-4; tentatively, D is TRBD1 (6 bases). V lost 2 bases, J lost 3 bases, and 10 bases lay in between. Germline V CDR1 and CDR2: KGHSH, LQKENI. This CDR3 has 15 residues. The CDR3 sequence: CASSPRTASNEKLFF. In DNA, the CDR3 is TGTGCCAGCTCACCAAGGACAGCCTCTAATGAAAAACTGTTTTTT.

This chain uses TRBV9 with TRBJ2-2; D is undetermined. The CDR3 totals 12 residues. Trimming took off 4 bases at V and 4 bases at J, with 5 bases between the two ends. CDR1 and CDR2 from the germline V gene are SGDLS and YYNGEE. Here the CDR3 reads CASSPTTGELFF. For the CDR3, the DNA is TGTGCCAGCAGCCCTACCACCGGGGAGCTGTTTTTT.

The chain is built from TRBV12-3 or TRBV12-4 and TRBJ2-3; D uncertain. The CDR3 contains 13 residues. V shed 1 base and J shed 4 bases, with 6 bases lying between them. The CDR3 nucleotides read TGTGCCAGCAGTTTAGAACCTGCAGATACGCAGTATTTT. Its translation: CASSLEPADTQYF.

This clone was seen a few times. This chain links TRBV4-2 with TRBJ2-7; 7 bases map to TRBD1. The V gene's germline CDR1 is LGHNA and CDR2 YNFKEQ. The CDR3 covers 15 residues. V trimming: 0 bases; J trimming: 2 bases; junction bases outside the gene matches: 4. The CDR3 is CASSQDSDRAYEQYF. The CDR3 DNA is TGTGCCAGCAGCCAAGATAGTGACAGGGCCTACGAGCAGTACTTC.

In this sample, this clone turned up a few times. The chain carries TRBV6-5 and TRBJ2-7; D not certain. CDR1 and CDR2 from the germline V gene are MNHEY and SVGAGI. The CDR3 totals 14 residues. The germline V and J ends were trimmed by 6 bases and 0 bases, with 12 bases remaining between them. The CDR3 loop is CASSLDIRSYEQYF. In DNA, the CDR3 is TGTGCCAGCAGCCTCGACATCCGCTCCTACGAGCAGTACTTC.

This clone was observed many times. The V and J genes are TRBV5-1 and TRBJ2-1; TRBD2 agrees at 8 bases. The CDR3 totals 18 residues. From germline, CDR1 is SGHRS and CDR2 YFSETQ. Losses at the gene ends were 0 bases for V and 0 bases for J; bases not matched to a gene: 8. In nucleotides, the CDR3 is TGCGCCAGCAGCTTGGCAGCGACTAGCGAACACTCCTACAATGAGCAGTTCTTC. As protein: CASSLAATSEHSYNEQFF.